These T cell receptor beta chains were read from a single sample in a study of shared clonotypes between healthy human individuals. Generated by immunoSEQ multiplex PCR, the TCRdb table keeps only in-frame clones and is missing some. The repertoire holds roughly 2.2 million clones, roughly 92% seen once, with approximately 0.4% in the top ten. The sample comprised naive CD4+ T cells from PBMCs. The receptors derive from a man aged 18 to 35 in good health. Some clones in this sample may be carry-over from other donors' samples. Each CDR3 is given with its conserved first and last residue. A D gene is named only where the DNA matches it firmly. Where a row states a size, it is once, few, many or the class of an expanded clone; other rows omit it.

>TRBJ1-2|NA|NA|TRBV4-1
TGCGCCAGCAGCCGATTGGGGGCTGGCGGCTACACCTTC
CASSRLGAGGYTF
>TRBJ2-7|NA|NA|TRBV7-2
TGTGCCAGCAGCGCCGGGACCTACGAGCAGTACTTC
CASSAGTYEQYF
>TRBJ1-2|NA|NA|TRBV19
TGTGCCAGTGACGAGACGGGCAGCTATGGCTACACCTTC
CASDETGSYGYTF
>TRBJ2-7|NA|once|TRBV5-5
TGTGCCAGCAGCTTGCTACAGGAGCTGTACTTC
CASSLLQELYF
>TRBJ1-1|TRBD1|NA|TRBV6-1
TGTGCCAGCATCGGGGACAGTTTCATGAACACTGAAGCTTTCTTT
CASIGDSFMNTEAFF
>TRBJ1-2|NA|NA|TRBV18
TGTGCCAGCTCACCAAAAATAGAAAATGGCTACACCTTC
CASSPKIENGYTF
>TRBJ2-4|NA|NA|TRBV4-3
TGCGCCAGCAGCCAAGATATCAGGTCTCGGGACATTCAGTACTTC
CASSQDIRSRDIQYF
>TRBJ1-6|NA|NA|TRBV7-9
TGTGCCAGCAGCTTGGTAGGAGGAGGCGGTTCACCCCTCCACTTT
CASSLVGGGGSPLHF
>TRBJ1-5|NA|NA|TRBV2
TGTGCCAGCAGGACAGGTGGGGGTACCAATCAGCCCCAGCATTTT
CASRTGGGTNQPQHF
>TRBJ1-1|TRBD1|few|TRBV7-3
TGTGCCAGCAGCTCCTCTCGGACAGGCGCTGAAGCTTTCTTT
CASSSSRTGAEAFF
>TRBJ2-7|TRBD1|NA|TRBV7-2
TGTGCCAGCAGCACCGGGACAGGGGGCGGATACGAGCAGTACTTC
CASSTGTGGGYEQYF
>TRBJ1-3|NA|NA|TRBV30
TGTGCCTGGAGTGCAAGTAACTCTGGAAACACCATATATTTT
CAWSASNSGNTIYF
>TRBJ2-1|NA|NA|TRBV6-1
TGTGCCAGCTTCGGTTACAATGAGCAGTTCTTC
CASFGYNEQFF
>TRBJ1-2|NA|NA|TRBV6-1
TGTGCCAGCAGTGAATTCGGCTACACCTTC
CASSEFGYTF
>TRBJ1-4|NA|NA|TRBV19
TGTGCCAGTAGTATGGGTCAGGGGAATGAAAAACTGTTTTTT
CASSMGQGNEKLFF
>TRBJ2-3|NA|NA|TRBV9
TGTGCCAGCAGCGTAGATGAGTGGGGCACAGATACGCAGTATTTT
CASSVDEWGTDTQYF
>TRBJ2-7|NA|NA|TRBV19
TGTGCCAGTAGTATTTATCTGGGACAGACTAGCTACGAGCAGTACTTC
CASSIYLGQTSYEQYF
>TRBJ1-1|TRBD1|NA|TRBV7-9
TGTGCCAGCAGCTTCGTATCGACAGGGCGGAACACTGAAGCTTTCTTT
CASSFVSTGRNTEAFF
>TRBJ2-7|TRBD1|once|TRBV5-1
TGCGCCAGCAGCTTTCTCTCCGGGACAGGGGAGGAGGTGCAGTACTTC
CASSFLSGTGEEVQYF
>TRBJ2-1|NA|NA|TRBV18
TGTGCCAGCTCACCACGCAGGGGTGAGCAGTTCTTC
CASSPRRGEQFF
>TRBJ2-1|TRBD2|NA|TRBV5-4
TGTGCCAGCAGCTCGGGGCTAGCGGGAGGGCCAATAGGATACAATGAGCAGTTCTTC
CASSSGLAGGPIGYNEQFF
>TRBJ1-5|TRBD1|NA|TRBV5-4
TGTGCCAGCAGCTCCCCACAGGGGGGAGGCAATCAGCCCCAGCATTTT
CASSSPQGGGNQPQHF
>TRBJ2-2|NA|NA|TRBV11-3
TGTGCCAGCAGCTGGGGTACCGGGGAGCTGTTTTTT
CASSWGTGELFF
>TRBJ2-1|NA|NA|TRBV6-5
TGTGCCAGCAGTCCGCCGAGAGGGAGGGGGACTGAGCAGTTCTTC
CASSPPRGRGTEQFF
>TRBJ2-5|NA|NA|TRBV6-5
TGTGCCAGCGCGAGGGAAGAGACCCAGTACTTC
CASAREETQYF
>TRBJ1-1|NA|NA|TRBV6-1
TGTGCCAGCAGTGGTCGGGGAGGCACTGAAGCTTTCTTT
CASSGRGGTEAFF
>TRBJ2-3|TRBD2|NA|TRBV18
TGTGCCAGCTCACCCCTAGCGGGAGGAATAGATACGCAGTATTTT
CASSPLAGGIDTQYF
>TRBJ1-4|TRBD1|NA|TRBV5-1
TGCGCCAGCAGCTCGGGACAGCTACCTTCTAATGAAAAACTGTTTTTT
CASSSGQLPSNEKLFF
>TRBJ2-2|NA|NA|TRBV2
TGTGCCAGCAGTGACAGCTTGAACACCGGGGAGCTGTTTTTT
CASSDSLNTGELFF
>TRBJ2-5|TRBD1|once|TRBV18
TGTGCCAGCTCACCCGACAGGGGCCAGTACTTC
CASSPDRGQYF
>TRBJ2-1|TRBD2|NA|TRBV5-1
TGCGCCAGCAGCATCCCGGGACTAGCGTTTCAGAACGAGCAGTTCTTC
CASSIPGLAFQNEQFF
>TRBJ1-1|NA|few|TRBV30
TGTGCCTGGATGGCAAATAAGGTGCAGCGTACTGAAGCTTTCTTT
CAWMANKVQRTEAFF
>TRBJ2-2|NA|NA|TRBV2
TGTGCCAGCAGTGATCTCGGGACGTACACCGGGGAGCTGTTTTTT
CASSDLGTYTGELFF
>TRBJ1-4|NA|once|TRBV5-1
TGCGCCAGCAGCCCTCCGGGGAAGCCGGAAAAACTGTTTTTT
CASSPPGKPEKLFF
>TRBJ1-4|TRBD1|NA|TRBV28
TGTGCCAGCAACGACAGGGTGACTAATGAAAAACTGTTTTTT
CASNDRVTNEKLFF
>TRBJ2-2|TRBD1|NA|TRBV5-6
TGTGCCAGCACCTATTTCGGCAGGGGGCTTGGCACCGGGGAGCTGTTTTTT
CASTYFGRGLGTGELFF
>TRBJ1-2|NA|few|TRBV30
TGTGCCTGGAGTCCTTCCCCTTCTACTGGCTACACCTTC
CAWSPSPSTGYTF
>TRBJ2-3|TRBD2|NA|TRBV6-5
TGTGCCAGCAGGTTAGCGGGAGGTGGGACAGATACGCAGTATTTT
CASRLAGGGTDTQYF
>TRBJ2-7|TRBD1|NA|TRBV5-1
TGCGCCAGCAGCCTGGGTTCAGGGGGTATCTACGAGCAGTACTTC
CASSLGSGGIYEQYF
>TRBJ1-4|NA|NA|TRBV11-1
TGTGCCAGCAGCTTCGGGGGGGCTAATGAAAAACTGTTTTTT
CASSFGGANEKLFF
>TRBJ2-7|TRBD2|NA|TRBV5-4
TGTGCCAGCAGCCCCGGGGTAGCGGGCCTTAGCTCCTACGAGCAGTACTTC
CASSPGVAGLSSYEQYF
>TRBJ2-1|NA|NA|TRBV4-3
TGCGCCAGCAGCCCCGGCAGGTGGGCCTCCTACAATGAGCAGTTCTTC
CASSPGRWASYNEQFF
>TRBJ2-1|TRBD2|NA|TRBV27
TGTGCCAGCAGTTTAAGGAGTCTAGCGGGAGGGCCTAGTGAGCAGTTCTTC
CASSLRSLAGGPSEQFF
>TRBJ1-2|TRBD1|NA|TRBV29-1
TGCAGCGTGGTCAGGGGGACCTATGGCTACACCTTC
CSVVRGTYGYTF
>TRBJ2-3|NA|NA|TRBV5-1
TGCGCCAGCAGCCCCCAGTTGGGGGTTGGGGGTAATACGCAGTATTTT
CASSPQLGVGGNTQYF
>TRBJ2-5|NA|NA|TRBV29-1
TGCAGCGTTGAAGGAGTGGGAGGGGGAGAGACCCAGTACTTC
CSVEGVGGGETQYF
>TRBJ2-1|TRBD1|NA|TRBV18
TGTGCCAGCTCACGAGGACAGGGTGACAATGAGCAGTTCTTC
CASSRGQGDNEQFF
>TRBJ2-2|TRBD2|NA|TRBV5-1
TGCGCCAGCAGCTTTCGGGGGGCGAACACCGGGGAGCTGTTTTTT
CASSFRGANTGELFF
>TRBJ1-4|NA|NA|TRBV19
TGTGCCAGTAGACCACCAGGAGCGGGGAAAAATGAAAAACTGTTTTTT
CASRPPGAGKNEKLFF
>TRBJ1-1|TRBD1|NA|TRBV18
TGTGCCAGCTCTTTTAATCAAGGGACAGGTGGGACTGAAGCTTTCTTT
CASSFNQGTGGTEAFF
>TRBJ1-2|NA|few|TRBV20-1
TGCAGTGCTAGAGGGGTCTATGGCTACACCTTC
CSARGVYGYTF